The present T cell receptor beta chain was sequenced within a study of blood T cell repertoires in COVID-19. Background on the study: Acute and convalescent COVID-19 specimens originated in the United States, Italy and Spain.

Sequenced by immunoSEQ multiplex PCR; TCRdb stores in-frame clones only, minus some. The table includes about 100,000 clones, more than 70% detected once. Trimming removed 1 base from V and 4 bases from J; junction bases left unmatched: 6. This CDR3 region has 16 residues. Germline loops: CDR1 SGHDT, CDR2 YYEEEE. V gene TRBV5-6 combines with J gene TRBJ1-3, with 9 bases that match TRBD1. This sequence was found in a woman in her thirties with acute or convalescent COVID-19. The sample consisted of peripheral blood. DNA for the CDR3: TGTGCCAGCAGCTTGTATGGACAGGGGTTAGGAAACACCATATATTTT. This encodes CASSLYGQGLGNTIYF. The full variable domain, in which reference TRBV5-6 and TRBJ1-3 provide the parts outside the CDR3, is DAGVTQSPTHLIKTRGQQVTLRCSPKSGHDTVSWYQQALGQGPQFIFQYYEEEERQRGNFPDRFSGHQFPNYSSELNVNALLLGDSALYLCASSLYGQGLGNTIYFGEGSWLTVV.